This T cell receptor beta chain was observed in a study of cytomegalovirus exposure and HLA in healthy donors. General study points: Prior analysis indicated that the majority of TCR beta V segments exhibited productivity approximately 87% or approximately 30% of the time. Accurate predictions that matched the HLA-A and HLA-B alleles of most subjects were reportedly made from TCR beta sequences. Later genetic work tied a missense DCLRE1C variant to beta-chain V and J trimming.

In the PCR, 60 Vbeta and 13 Jbeta primers were used. Generated by immunoSEQ multiplex PCR, the TCRdb table keeps only in-frame clones and is missing some. The table shows 100,000 to 150,000 clones, with 81% occurring only once. In regard to this clone: Its specificity is unknown.

The CDR3 is 14 residues long. V lost 6 bases to trimming and J lost 4 bases; unmatched junction nucleotides: 7. Germline V gene data show CDR1 as MRHNA and CDR2 as SNTAGT. This TCR was recovered from a young man in good health and CMV-seronegative. Sequencing was carried out using PBMCs. The chain carries TRBV6-4 and TRBJ1-2; TRBD1 agrees at 8 bases. The CDR3 here is CASRPSGQAYGYTF. The CDR3 coding sequence is TGTGCCAGCAGACCTTCGGGACAGGCCTATGGCTACACCTTC.